A selection of T cell receptor beta chains follows, all from one sample in a study of tumor and adjacent non-tumor tissue in lung cancer. TCRdb independently ran MiXCR on the multiplex PCR reads; one entry per CDR3 protein. The repertoire includes roughly 66,000 distinct CDR3 sequences, approximately 73% of them detected once, and over 25% sits in the top ten. Material: lung tumor tissue. These receptor sequences come from a man aged 55-75 years with non-small cell lung cancer. CDR3s include the opening cysteine and the closing phenylalanine or tryptophan. The D gene is left open where the match is weak. Size values are once, few and many counts, or a class for expanded clones, and some rows have none.

D,size,J,V,DNA,CDR3
NA,once,TRBJ2-1,TRBV15,TGTGCCACCAGCAGAGGGATTTACAATGAGCAGTTCTTC,CATSRGIYNEQFF
NA,NA,TRBJ2-7,TRBV6-2/TRBV6-3,TGTGCCTGCAGTAAGTCCGGGCTAGCGTATTCCTACGAGCAGTACTTC,CACSKSGLAYSYEQYF
NA,NA,TRBJ2-2,TRBV11-3,TGTACCAGCAGCTTGCCTCGGATAGGGGGAACCGGGGAGCTGTTTTTT,CTSSLPRIGGTGELFF
NA,NA,TRBJ1-4,TRBV29-1,TGCAGCATGGGGGCCGGGCGGACTAATGAAAAACTGTTTTTT,CSMGAGRTNEKLFF
NA,NA,TRBJ2-5,TRBV6-6,TGTGCCAGTAGTTTCACAAAGGGGGATCAAGAGACCCAGTATTTC,CASSFTKGDQETQYF
TRBD1,few,TRBJ1-5,TRBV6-5,TGTGCCAGCTGTCGCACGACAGGGGAGAAGCCACAGCATTTT,CASCRTTGEKPQHF
TRBD1,few,TRBJ2-7,TRBV6-6,TGTGCCAGCAGTTCACCGGGACAGGCCTTCTACGAGCAGTACTTC,CASSSPGQAFYEQYF
TRBD2,NA,TRBJ2-5,TRBV6-5,TGTGCCAGCAGTACTAGCGGGAGGGCGGGGCTCGAGACCCAGTACTTC,CASSTSGRAGLETQYF
TRBD2,NA,TRBJ2-1,TRBV20-1,TGCAGTGCTAGTGAGGTGGGTCTAGCGGGATCCTACAGTGAGCAGTTCTTC,CSASEVGLAGSYSEQFF
NA,NA,TRBJ1-4,TRBV29-1,TGCGGTGTTGAGGGGGGCGCCAATAATGAAAAGCTGTTTTTT,CGVEGGANNEKLFF
TRBD1,NA,TRBJ2-7,TRBV20-1,TGCAGTGCGAGGGACAGACACGAGCAGTACTTC,CSARDRHEQYF
TRBD1,many,TRBJ2-2,TRBV5-1,TGCGCCAGCAGCCTCAGGGGGCAGGTCACCGGGGAGCTGTTTTTT,CASSLRGQVTGELFF
NA,NA,TRBJ1-5,TRBV20-1,TGCAGTGCTAGAGAAATGGGGGATATGCAGCATTTT,CSAREMGDMQHF
TRBD1,many,TRBJ1-2,TRBV5-5,TGTGCCAGCAGCTTAGGACAGGGGGTCAGCTACACCTTC,CASSLGQGVSYTF
NA,NA,TRBJ1-1,TRBV29-1,TGCAGGACCTCGGCAGGGCGGGACACTGAAGCTTTCTTT,CRTSAGRDTEAFF
NA,medium-sized,TRBJ2-7,TRBV6-2/TRBV6-3,TGTGCCAGCAGCAAACTAGTCCTTTACGAGCAGTACTTC,CASSKLVLYEQYF
TRBD2,NA,TRBJ2-7,TRBV12-3/TRBV12-4,TGTACCAGCAGCCGGACTAGCGGGTATGGCGAGCAATACTTC,CTSSRTSGYGEQYF
NA,NA,TRBJ1-6,TRBV6-1,TGTGCCAGCAGTGAAGCGGGAAGGAGCTCCTATAATTCATCACTCCACTTT,CASSEAGRSSYNSSLHF